This T cell receptor beta chain originates from a study of T-cell reconstitution after alpha-beta-depleted transplantation in children. This CDR3 spans 14 amino acids. Looked up from germline, CDR1 is DFQATT and CDR2 is SNEGSKA (reference sequence). With 4 bases removed from V and 8 bases from J, the gap between germline ends came to 20 bases. Unique molecular identifiers were incorporated into the prepared TCRbeta library. A single record per CDR3 protein comes from TCRdb applying MiXCR to the PCR reads. The sample consists of about 610,000 distinct CDR3 sequences, approximately 10% of them appearing once.

The clonotype comes from a human donor who donated a stem cell graft to a child with acute myeloid leukemia. This specimen consisted of PBMCs from the stem cell graft donor, obtained from the stem cell graft. This chain links TRBV20-1 with TRBJ2-5, with TRBD2 as a possible D gene (7 bases). The DNA for the CDR3 is TGCAGTGCTATTCGGGGGGCTAGCCGAGAAACCCAGTACTTC. Encoded protein: CSAIRGASRETQYF.